A single sample gave rise to the 3 T cell receptor beta chains below, sequenced in a study of CD8+ T cells in alopecia areata (dated by TCRdb to 2017 to 2018). The method behind the library was the immunoSEQ multiplex PCR assay. For TCR sequencing, RNA was extracted from every sample and reverse transcribed into cDNA to serve as template. Sourced from immuneACCESS, this table was stored by TCRdb with only in-frame sequences that have V and J called. A share of the clones is absent; for the studies checked, an unresolved V gene accounts for under half, and the remainder has no known explanation. This sample has 160,000 or so clones in its table, and less than 70% of those were observed once. In total, the top ten clones hold 0.91% of the sample. This specimen's time point label, per the study, means: 4 weeks on oral tofacitinib. The treatment or condition label for this specimen denotes: oral pan-JAK inhibitor, 5-10 mg twice daily.

Sequences were derived from CD4+ T cells sorted from blood, sampled at week 4, from a patient treated with tofacitinib. The receptors here all came from a human donor with alopecia areata.

CDR3 nucleotides: TGTGCCAGCAGCTTATTCGGGGGGGTCAGAGATACGCAGTATTTT. It is translated as CASSLFGGVRDTQYF. The V gene is TRBV7-2, the J gene TRBJ2-3; TRBD2 aligns across 8 bases. Germline CDR1 SGHTA, CDR2 FQGNSA. The CDR3 extends over 15 amino acids. V was pared by 2 bases and J by 5 bases, with 6 bases of the junction left unmatched.

J is TRBJ2-7 and V is TRBV10-3, with unresolved D. Per germline, CDR1 ENHRY and CDR2 SYGVKD. The V and J ends lost 4 bases and 2 bases respectively, with 3 bases between them. CDR3 length: 11 amino acids. Written as DNA, the CDR3 is TGTGCCATCAGTGGGCCCTACGAGCAGTACTTC. Translation: CAISGPYEQYF.

The V and J genes are TRBV25-1 and TRBJ2-7; no definite D call. CDR3 length: 14 residues. V was pared by 6 bases and J by 0 bases, with 12 bases between. CDR1 and CDR2 from the germline V gene are MGHDK and SYGVNS. The DNA for the CDR3 is TGTGCCAGCAGCATAGACGGCAGCTCCTACGAGCAGTACTTC. Translation gives CASSIDGSSYEQYF.